These 8 T cell receptor beta chains came from one sample sequenced in a study of shared clonotypes between healthy human individuals. Profiling relied on immunoSEQ multiplex PCR, and the TCRdb table lists in-frame clones only, not all of them. The profile shows around 600,000 clones, almost 97% of them singletons. Sequencing input: naive CD4+ T cells sorted from blood. Subset meaning: CD45RA+ positively selected. These receptors all stem from a woman aged 25 to 45 in good health.

The V call is TRBV19, the J call TRBJ1-2; maybe TRBD1 (6 bases). Germline V lookup: CDR1 LNHDA, CDR2 SQIVND (reference sequence). This CDR3 comprises 16 residues. V was trimmed by 3 bases and J by 4 bases, leaving 18 bases between them. As DNA, the CDR3 is TGTGCCAGTAGTATCGGTTCGGGGGGGCGAGGCTATGGCTACACCTTC. As protein: CASSIGSGGRGYGYTF.

This chain connects TRBV5-1 to TRBJ1-1, with D unresolved. V was trimmed by 3 bases and J by 4 bases, leaving 4 bases between them. CDR1 is SGHRS and CDR2 is YFSETQ in the germline V gene. CDR3 length: 11 amino acids. The CDR3 DNA is TGCGCCAGCAGCTGGGGCACTGAAGCTTTCTTT. Protein: CASSWGTEAFF. Based on the CDR3 plus reference TRBV5-1 and TRBJ1-1, the full variable domain is KAGVTQTPRYLIKTRGQQVTLSCSPISGHRSVSWYQQTPGQGLQFLFEYFSETQRNKGNFPGRFSGRQFSNSRSEMNVSTLELGDSALYLCASSWGTEAFFGQGTRLTVV.

In its sample, this clone was seen once. The CDR3 spells CASSLGSAYTNEKLFF. The CDR3 DNA reads as TGCGCCAGCAGCTTGGGATCGGCTTACACTAATGAAAAACTGTTTTTT. The chain has TRBV5-1 and TRBJ1-4; D is unresolved. Germline CDR1 SGHRS, CDR2 YFSETQ. The germline V and J ends were trimmed by 0 bases and 2 bases, with 11 bases remaining between them. CDR3 length: 16 residues.

This chain connects TRBV2 to TRBJ1-2; D remains ambiguous. Germline V gives CDR1 SNHLY, CDR2 FYNNEI. The CDR3 length is 12 residues. The ends were cut back, 8 bases at V and 7 bases at J, with 14 bases in the middle. In DNA form, the CDR3 reads TGTGCCAGCGGTCCAATCAGTGGTGGCTACACCTTC. It yields the protein CASGPISGGYTF.

The genes are TRBV5-1 and TRBJ2-7; no definite D call. CDR1 SGHRS and CDR2 YFSETQ come from the germline V gene. V lost 0 bases, J lost 1 base, and 8 bases lay in between. The CDR3 is 14 amino acids. Here the CDR3 DNA reads TGCGCCAGCAGCTTGGAGGCCTCTTCCTACGAGCAGTACTTC. Its protein product is CASSLEASSYEQYF. Combining the CDR3 with reference TRBV5-1 and TRBJ2-7 gives the whole variable domain KAGVTQTPRYLIKTRGQQVTLSCSPISGHRSVSWYQQTPGQGLQFLFEYFSETQRNKGNFPGRFSGRQFSNSRSEMNVSTLELGDSALYLCASSLEASSYEQYFGPGTRLTVT.

The chain employs TRBV21-1 and TRBJ2-3; TRBD1, the table's D call, lacks a check against the DNA. TRBV21-1 is a listed pseudogene. The length of the CDR3 is 17 residues. The DNA for the CDR3 is TGTGCCAGCAGCATACGGACAGCTAAAGTGAGCACAGATACGCAGTATTTT. Translated, it gives CASSIRTAKVSTDTQYF.

As DNA, the CDR3 is TGTGCCAGCAGTTCTAGATGGACACCAGGGGGGAACATTCAGTACTTC. Translation: CASSSRWTPGGNIQYF. The rearrangement joins TRBV28 to TRBJ2-4; D is perhaps TRBD1 (7 bases). Trimming left V 4 bases short and J 7 bases short, with 20 bases between. The CDR3 consists of 16 residues. Per germline, CDR1 MDHEN and CDR2 SYDVKM. Together with reference TRBV28 and TRBJ2-4, the CDR3 gives the full variable domain: DVKVTQSSRYLVKRTGEKVFLECVQDMDHENMFWYRQDPGLGLRLIYFSYDVKMKEKGDIPEGYSVSREKKERFSLILESASTNQTSMYLCASSSRWTPGGNIQYFGAGTRLSVL.

V gene TRBV12-5 combines with J gene TRBJ1-1; TRBD1 is a possible D gene (5 bases). V shed 6 bases and J shed 1 base, with 18 bases lying between them. Germline lookup yields CDR1 LGHNT and CDR2 FRNRAP. The CDR3 runs to 16 residues. CDR3 sequence (DNA): TGTGCTAGTGGCCCGTGGCAGGGCCGAGGGAACACTGAAGCTTTCTTT. It specifies CASGPWQGRGNTEAFF. Using reference TRBV12-5 and TRBJ1-1 for the parts outside the CDR3, the full variable domain is DARVTQTPRHKVTEMGQEVTMRCQPILGHNTVFWYRQTMMQGLELLAYFRNRAPLDDSGMPKDRFSAEMPDATLATLKIQPSEPRDSAVYFCASGPWQGRGNTEAFFGQGTRLTVV.